This T cell receptor (beta chain) is drawn from a study of T cell changes during pregnancy in multiple sclerosis. Profiled with immunoSEQ multiplex PCR; TCRdb holds only in-frame clones, not every one. The sample includes about 110,000 clones, 92% of them seen just once. Deletions cut 6 bases from V and 6 bases from J, with 20 bases between. Germline loops: CDR1 MDHEN, CDR2 SYDVKM. The CDR3 contains 15 residues. Specimen: peripheral blood, collected in the third trimester of pregnancy. V usage is TRBV28 and J usage is TRBJ1-2, with a possible D match to TRBD1 (5 bases). The sequence was obtained from a female donor with multiple sclerosis, enrolled in a pregnancy study. CDR3 protein: CASSWVGGVIHGYTF. CDR3 sequence (DNA): TGTGCCAGCAGCTGGGTCGGGGGGGTAATCCATGGCTACACCTTC.